The 29 T cell receptor beta chains below come from one sample, sequenced in a study of cytomegalovirus exposure and HLA in healthy donors. A multiplex PCR was run with 60 Vbeta primers and 13 Jbeta primers. Here immunoSEQ multiplex PCR was the method, and the copy in TCRdb shows in-frame clones only, minus some. The listing contains 55,000 to 85,000 clones. Sequencing was done on a sample of PBMCs. The source of these receptors is a woman in her thirties in good health and CMV-seronegative.

The gene calls are TRBV4-1 and TRBJ2-2; 8 bases map to TRBD1. The CDR3 spans 16 residues. Unmatched junction bases numbered 5, after V lost 5 bases and J lost 0 bases. The germline CDR1 and CDR2 sequences are MGHRA and YSYEKL. The CDR3 protein is CASSSQGASNTGELFF. Written as DNA, the CDR3 is TGCGCCAGCAGCTCTCAGGGGGCGTCGAACACCGGGGAGCTGTTTTTT.

This sequence joins TRBV5-1 and TRBJ2-1; 8 bases are a match to TRBD1. Germline CDR1 and CDR2: SGHRS and YFSETQ. The CDR3 is 14 residues long. Trimming cost V 2 bases and J 8 bases; bases outside gene matches: 6. The CDR3 here is CASSLGDRWDEQFF. CDR3 DNA: TGCGCCAGCAGCTTAGGGGACAGGTGGGATGAGCAGTTCTTC.

The chain links TRBV9 to TRBJ2-3; D perhaps matches TRBD1 (5 bases). Germline V CDR1 and CDR2: SGDLS, YYNGEE. The CDR3 consists of 16 residues. V was cut by 3 bases and J by 3 bases, with 17 bases left in between. CDR3 residues: CASSGEAGSGTDTQYF. For the CDR3, the DNA is TGTGCCAGCAGCGGGGAAGCAGGGTCAGGAACAGATACGCAGTATTTT.

V and J are TRBV4-3 and TRBJ2-7; D remains unclear. Trimming removed 0 bases at V and 0 bases at J, with 12 bases between. This CDR3 comprises 16 residues. CDR1 is LGHNA and CDR2 is YSLEER in the germline V gene. This CDR3 reads CASSQDFGAGSYEQYF. The CDR3 region has the DNA TGCGCCAGCAGCCAAGATTTTGGCGCAGGCTCCTACGAGCAGTACTTC.

This chain connects TRBV18 to TRBJ2-5, with D possibly matching TRBD2 (5 bases). The V gene's germline CDR1 is KGHSH and CDR2 LQKENI. Trimming stripped 4 bases from V and 4 bases from J, with 16 bases between. The CDR3 totals 15 residues. For the CDR3, the DNA is TGTGCCAGCTCACACCCCAGCGGTCTAGGAGAGACCCAGTACTTC. As protein: CASSHPSGLGETQYF.

The gene calls are TRBV28 and TRBJ2-1; 8 bases are shared with TRBD2. CDR3 length equals 15 residues. V was pared by 2 bases and J by 3 bases, with 3 bases of the junction left unmatched. The germline gives CDR1 MDHEN, CDR2 SYDVKM. The chain's CDR3 is CASSLTGTSYNEQFF. CDR3 DNA sequence: TGTGCCAGCAGTTTAACCGGGACTAGCTACAATGAGCAGTTCTTC.

This CDR3 reads CASSYPLDEGGHEQYF. The DNA of the CDR3 is TGTGCCAGCAGTTACCCCCTTGACGAGGGAGGCCACGAGCAGTACTTC. V and J are TRBV28 and TRBJ2-7, with a possible D match to TRBD2 (6 bases). Germline assignment: CDR1 MDHEN and CDR2 SYDVKM. The V and J ends lost 4 bases and 5 bases respectively, with 21 bases between them. This CDR3 is built from 16 residues.

The V gene is TRBV6-6, the J gene TRBJ2-2; D gene uncertain. CDR1 is MNHNY and CDR2 is SVGAGI in the germline V gene (reference sequence). The CDR3 is 16 residues long. V was shortened by 4 bases and J by 0 bases, with 12 bases between the two germline ends. DNA for the CDR3: TGTGCCAGCAGTTGGGTGTGGCAGGCGAACACCGGGGAGCTGTTTTTT. Encoded protein: CASSWVWQANTGELFF.

The rearrangement uses TRBV7-9 and TRBJ1-2, with TRBD1 as a possible D gene (6 bases). The V and J ends lost 5 bases and 7 bases respectively, with 20 bases between them. Looked up from germline, CDR1 is SEHNR and CDR2 is FQNEAQ (reference sequence). The CDR3 runs to 15 residues. CDR3 DNA sequence: TGTGCCAGCAGCACCCTTAACGGGACAATAATTGGCTACACCTTC. Encoded protein: CASSTLNGTIIGYTF.

The chain employs TRBV30 and TRBJ1-1; tentatively, D is TRBD1 (6 bases). The germline gives CDR1 GTSNPN, CDR2 SVGIG (reference sequence). CDR3 length equals 14 residues. With 3 bases removed from V and 6 bases from J, the gap between germline ends came to 17 bases. This chain's CDR3 is CAWRGGGGQAEAFF. CDR3 DNA: TGTGCCTGGAGAGGAGGGGGGGGCCAGGCTGAAGCTTTCTTT.

The gene calls are TRBV30 and TRBJ1-5, with 7 bases matching TRBD1. The germline V gene encodes CDR1 GTSNPN and CDR2 SVGIG (reference sequence). This CDR3 is 13 amino acids long. Trimming took 0 bases from V and 11 from J; bases not matched to a gene: 7. CDR3 region: CAWSVQGFGAQHF. CDR3 bases: TGTGCCTGGAGTGTACAGGGGTTTGGGGCCCAGCATTTT.

The rearrangement uses TRBV7-9 and TRBJ1-2; D is unclear. CDR3 length: 16 residues. Germline V gene data show CDR1 as SEHNR and CDR2 as FQNEAQ (reference sequence). Trimming removed 4 bases from V and 0 bases from J, with 15 bases in between. CDR3 DNA: TGTGCCAGCAGCTCGGAACAGAGTCCATCTAACTATGGCTACACCTTC. Translated, it gives CASSSEQSPSNYGYTF.

The chain employs TRBV28 and TRBJ2-7, with D possibly being TRBD2 (6 bases). The CDR3 contains 14 residues. V shed 3 bases and J shed 2 bases, with 11 bases lying between them. CDR1 and CDR2 from the germline V gene are MDHEN and SYDVKM. CDR3: CASSLGTHTYEQYF. The DNA of the CDR3 is TGTGCCAGCAGTTTGGGGACTCACACCTACGAGCAGTACTTC.

The chain recombines TRBV7-9 with TRBJ1-5; D remains unclear. In germline, CDR1 is SEHNR, CDR2 FQNEAQ (reference sequence). V was shortened by 1 base and J by 6 bases, with 13 bases between the two germline ends. This CDR3 is built from 15 residues. For the CDR3, the DNA is TGTGCCAGCAGCTTAGGGCCACGGGGTGGTCAGCCCCAGCATTTT. It yields the protein CASSLGPRGGQPQHF.

This chain links TRBV28 with TRBJ2-7, with 7 bases lining up with TRBD1. This CDR3 is 13 amino acids long. The germline V gene has CDR1 MDHEN and CDR2 SYDVKM. V lost 5 bases and J lost 4; bases outside the gene matches: 5. DNA for the CDR3: TGTGCCAGCAGTGTCAGGGGGATGTACGAGCAGTACTTC. It yields the protein CASSVRGMYEQYF.

The CDR3 nucleotides read TGTGCCAGCAGCTCGCCGGGACAACACAATGAGCAGTTCTTC. Protein sequence: CASSSPGQHNEQFF. The J gene is TRBJ2-1, the V gene TRBV5-6; tentatively, D is TRBD1 (6 bases). The V gene lost 3 bases and the J gene lost 5 bases, with 12 bases spanning the gap. The CDR3 totals 14 residues. The germline V gene encodes CDR1 SGHDT and CDR2 YYEEEE. The full variable domain, its missing parts supplied by reference TRBV5-6 and TRBJ2-1, is DAGVTQSPTHLIKTRGQQVTLRCSPKSGHDTVSWYQQALGQGPQFIFQYYEEEERQRGNFPDRFSGHQFPNYSSELNVNALLLGDSALYLCASSSPGQHNEQFFGPGTRLTVL.

The rearrangement joins TRBV28 to TRBJ1-6; D unclear. The V gene's germline CDR1 is MDHEN and CDR2 SYDVKM. The CDR3 totals 14 residues. Trimming left V 5 bases short and J 19 bases short, with 24 bases between. CDR3 sequence (DNA): TGTGCCAGCAGTCCTACGACTGTCCCCGCGCACCTACACTTT. Residues: CASSPTTVPAHLHF.

The CDR3 DNA is TGTGCCAGCAGCGCCACCCCCGGGACAGGGGGCAATGAGCAGTTCTTC. Amino acids: CASSATPGTGGNEQFF. This sequence joins TRBV11-2 and TRBJ2-1, with 11 bases fitting TRBD1. After removal of 5 bases from V and 6 bases from J, the junction contained 9 bases not matched to a gene. The CDR3 consists of 16 residues. Germline lookup yields CDR1 SGHAT and CDR2 FQNNGV.

This sequence joins TRBV5-1 and TRBJ1-2; a possible D gene is TRBD1 (6 bases). This CDR3 comprises 13 residues. V gave up 4 bases and J gave up 2 bases, with 9 bases separating them. Germline-derived CDR1 and CDR2 are SGHRS and YFSETQ. The CDR3 here is CASSGTPNYGYTF. CDR3 nucleotides: TGCGCCAGCAGCGGGACACCAAACTATGGCTACACCTTC.

CDR3 protein: CASSLDRLAKNIQYF. CDR3 bases: TGTGCCAGCAGCTTAGACAGATTAGCCAAAAACATTCAGTACTTC. V gene TRBV7-9 combines with J gene TRBJ2-4; no clear D gene. Trimming took off 1 base at V and 0 bases at J, with 7 bases between the two ends. Germline CDR1 SEHNR, CDR2 FQNEAQ (reference sequence). The CDR3 contains 15 residues.

The chain recombines TRBV19 with TRBJ1-1; D may be TRBD1 (6 bases). This CDR3 spans 16 amino acids. Trimming stripped 5 bases from V and 1 base from J, with 17 bases between. CDR1 LNHDA and CDR2 SQIVND come from the germline V gene (reference sequence). CDR3 in DNA: TGTGCCAGTAGTCACCCGTGGCGGGGGCAGAACACTGAAGCTTTCTTT. Its translation is CASSHPWRGQNTEAFF.

The rearrangement joins TRBV9 to TRBJ1-3; D might be TRBD1 (6 bases). The V gene lost 0 bases and the J gene lost 5 bases, with 12 bases spanning the gap. From germline, CDR1 is SGDLS and CDR2 YYNGEE. This CDR3 comprises 15 residues. In DNA form, the CDR3 reads TGTGCCAGCAGCGTAGGGGACACGGGACGAAACACCATATATTTT. Translation: CASSVGDTGRNTIYF.

J is TRBJ2-7 and V is TRBV28; D not certain. Trimming took off 2 bases at V and 2 bases at J, with 10 bases between the two ends. Germline lookup yields CDR1 MDHEN and CDR2 SYDVKM. The CDR3 has 14 residues. This CDR3 is CASSLALPPYEQYF. CDR3 DNA: TGTGCCAGCAGTTTAGCGTTACCTCCCTACGAGCAGTACTTC.

The chain combines TRBV19 with TRBJ1-4, with 8 positions matching TRBD1. V lost 5 bases, J lost 4 bases, and 9 bases stayed unmatched. CDR1 LNHDA and CDR2 SQIVND come from the germline V gene (reference sequence). This CDR3 contains 16 residues. CDR3 nucleotides: TGTGCCAGTAGTGCCCAACAGGGGGATTATAATGAAAAACTGTTTTTT. Translation gives CASSAQQGDYNEKLFF.

The chain couples TRBV27 to TRBJ2-7; 7 nucleotides align to TRBD1. Unmatched junction bases numbered 1, after V lost 3 bases and J lost 2 bases. Germline CDR1 and CDR2: MNHEY and SMNVEV (reference sequence). The CDR3 loop spans 13 amino acids. The CDR3 sequence: CASSLGQPYEQYF. The CDR3 DNA sequence: TGTGCCAGCAGTTTGGGACAGCCCTACGAGCAGTACTTC.

The chain has TRBV5-1 and TRBJ2-1; D unresolved. Between the trimmed V and J ends, which lost 4 bases and 0 bases, there was a span of 14 bases. CDR3 length equals 16 residues. CDR1 SGHRS and CDR2 YFSETQ come from the germline V gene. The CDR3 loop reads CASSPATISSYNEQFF. The CDR3 nucleotides are TGCGCCAGCAGCCCGGCGACAATCAGCTCCTACAATGAGCAGTTCTTC. Using reference TRBV5-1 and TRBJ2-1 for the parts outside the CDR3, the full variable domain is KAGVTQTPRYLIKTRGQQVTLSCSPISGHRSVSWYQQTPGQGLQFLFEYFSETQRNKGNFPGRFSGRQFSNSRSEMNVSTLELGDSALYLCASSPATISSYNEQFFGPGTRLTVL.

The V and J genes are TRBV28 and TRBJ1-5, with TRBD1 matching 8 bases. The CDR3 spans 13 residues. CDR1 is MDHEN and CDR2 is SYDVKM in the germline V gene. Trimming cost V 8 bases and J 5 bases; bases outside gene matches: 5. This chain's CDR3 is CASWTGFDQPQHF. CDR3 DNA sequence: TGTGCCAGCTGGACAGGGTTCGATCAGCCCCAGCATTTT. The variable domain in full, completed from reference TRBV28 and TRBJ1-5, reads DVKVTQSSRYLVKRTGEKVFLECVQDMDHENMFWYRQDPGLGLRLIYFSYDVKMKEKGDIPEGYSVSREKKERFSLILESASTNQTSMYLCASWTGFDQPQHFGDGTRLSIL.

The chain joins TRBV9 to TRBJ1-2; D gene ambiguous. Trimming shortened V by 2 bases and J by 4 bases, and 6 bases separated the two germline ends. The CDR3 consists of 12 residues. Germline V lookup: CDR1 SGDLS, CDR2 YYNGEE. The DNA for the CDR3 is TGTGCCAGCAGCGTCTTGAGCTATGGCTACACCTTC. Translating it yields CASSVLSYGYTF.

The rearrangement links TRBV4-3 to TRBJ2-7; D is possibly TRBD2 (5 bases). Germline CDR1 is LGHNA and CDR2 is YSLEER. The CDR3 is 14 residues long. V was pared by 4 bases and J by 3 bases, with 13 bases between. Written as DNA, the CDR3 is TGCGCCAGCAGCCTCCATTCGGGGAGCTACGAGCAGTACTTC. Its translation is CASSLHSGSYEQYF.